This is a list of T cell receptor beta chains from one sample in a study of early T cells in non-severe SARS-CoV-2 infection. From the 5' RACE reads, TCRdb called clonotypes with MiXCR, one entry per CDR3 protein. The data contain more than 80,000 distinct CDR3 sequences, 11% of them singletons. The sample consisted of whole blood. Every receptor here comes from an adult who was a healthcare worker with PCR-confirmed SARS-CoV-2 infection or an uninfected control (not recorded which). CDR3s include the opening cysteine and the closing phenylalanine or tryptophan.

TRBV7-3 CASSLWRGETQYF
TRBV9 CASSVFGENYGYTF
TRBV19 CASNSQGSVAGELFF
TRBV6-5 CASSRTGGVTNEKLFF
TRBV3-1 CASSLTTDTQYF
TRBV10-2 CASRPNTGNSYEQYF
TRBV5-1 CASSLVGSNTGELFF
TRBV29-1 CSATGYGYTF
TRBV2 CASSVSPTAEETQYF
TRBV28 CASSPGQDYEQYF
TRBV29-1 CSVETGTYTF
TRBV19 CASSITRMNTEAFF
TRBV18 CASSPSQGVNYGYTF
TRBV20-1 CSAKDPASYNEQFF
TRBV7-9 CASQIGQSPPYF
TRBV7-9 CASSSNRAKDTEAFF
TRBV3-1 CASSQDQKNSPLHF
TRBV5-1 CASSSRVGNSPLHF
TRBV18 CASSPPREETQYF
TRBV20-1 CSANYQPYEQYF
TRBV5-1 CASSFSTGSEETAFF
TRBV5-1 CASSGIGPDTQYF
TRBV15 CATSRDLGGKETQYF
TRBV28 CASSLLDSNSPLHF
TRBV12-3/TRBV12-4 CASSYRQGGEQPQHF
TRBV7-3 CASSFRLAGVGEQFF
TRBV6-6 CASSYPGTENTEAFF
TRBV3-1 CASSQVYREGYTF
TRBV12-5 CASGPLGRYEQYF
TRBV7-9 CASSLGKSPLHF
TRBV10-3 CAISESRNYGYTF
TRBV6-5 CASSRPTTGELFF
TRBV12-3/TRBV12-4 CASRGSGNTEAFF
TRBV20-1 CSASQGTMNTEAFF
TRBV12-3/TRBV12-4 CASSLLGAGGYTF
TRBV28 CASSLQGESNQPQHF
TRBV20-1 CSPSGVGGATNEKLFF
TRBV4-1 CASSQDVSTDTQYF
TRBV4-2 CASSVRGLGEQFF
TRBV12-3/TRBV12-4 CASSPGAQSREPNYGYTF
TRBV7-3 CASSFGLAGVYNEQFF
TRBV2 CASSESFMNTEAFF
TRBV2 CASTHSVQDDEKLFF
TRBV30 CAWRGLKDRVGTEAFF
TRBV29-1 CSVIRGADTEAFF
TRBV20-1 CSARDPQGGTEAFF